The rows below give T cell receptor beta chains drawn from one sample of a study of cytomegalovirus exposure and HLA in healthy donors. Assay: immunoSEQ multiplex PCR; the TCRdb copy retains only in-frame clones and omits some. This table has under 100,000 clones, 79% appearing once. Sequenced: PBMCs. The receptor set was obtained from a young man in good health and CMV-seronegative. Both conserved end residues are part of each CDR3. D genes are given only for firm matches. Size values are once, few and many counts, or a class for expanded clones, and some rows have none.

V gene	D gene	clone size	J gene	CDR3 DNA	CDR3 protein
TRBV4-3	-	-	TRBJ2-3	TGCGCCAGCAGCCAAGAAGCCCCCAGGCCAGATACGCAGTATTTT	CASSQEAPRPDTQYF
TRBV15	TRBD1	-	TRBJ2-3	TGTGCCACCAGCAAAGACAGGGGCCCCGATACGCAGTATTTT	CATSKDRGPDTQYF
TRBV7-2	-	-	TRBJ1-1	TGTGCCAGCAGCTTAGCCATGAACACTGAAGCTTTCTTT	CASSLAMNTEAFF
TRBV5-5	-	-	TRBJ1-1	TGTGCCAGCAGCTTGGCGGTCGAGTCTCATTTT	CASSLAVESHF
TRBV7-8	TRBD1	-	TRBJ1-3	TGTGCCAGCAGCCTACGGGACAGGGGAATACGGGGTGGAAACACCATATATTTT	CASSLRDRGIRGGNTIYF
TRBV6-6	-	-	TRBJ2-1	TGTGCCAGCACGGGTGAGGAGGGCTCCTACAATGAGCAGTTCTTC	CASTGEEGSYNEQFF
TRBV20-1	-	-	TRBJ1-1	TGCAGTGCTAGTAAAGTCAGTGAAGCTTTCTTT	CSASKVSEAFF
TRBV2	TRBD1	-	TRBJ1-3	TGTGCCAGCAGTGCAATGGGACAGGGGAACACCATATATTTT	CASSAMGQGNTIYF
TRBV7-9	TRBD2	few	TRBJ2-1	TGTGCCAGCAGCCTTCTTACTAGCGGTTACAATGAGCAGTTCTTC	CASSLLTSGYNEQFF
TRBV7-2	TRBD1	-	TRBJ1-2	TGTGCCAGCAGCCTCAACAGGGGGTATGGCTACACCTTC	CASSLNRGYGYTF
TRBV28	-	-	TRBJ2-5	TGTGCCAGCAGTCAGGGGGGCACTCAAGAGACCCAGTACTTC	CASSQGGTQETQYF
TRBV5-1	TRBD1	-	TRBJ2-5	TGCGCCAGCAGCTTGGAAGGGGGCGAAGAGACCCAGTACTTC	CASSLEGGEETQYF
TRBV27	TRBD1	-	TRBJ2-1	TGTGCCAGCACTGGACAGGCCTACAATGAGCAGTTCTTC	CASTGQAYNEQFF
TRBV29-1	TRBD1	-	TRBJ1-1	TGCAGCGGAACCGGGACAGGGAGGACTGAAGCTTTCTTT	CSGTGTGRTEAFF
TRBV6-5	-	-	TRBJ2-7	TGTGCCAGCAGTTACGGCAGGGGCGCCTACGAGCAGTACTTC	CASSYGRGAYEQYF
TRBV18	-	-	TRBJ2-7	TGTGCCAGCTCACCGATAGCGACGGCCGAGCAGTACTTC	CASSPIATAEQYF
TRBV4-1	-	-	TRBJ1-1	TGCGCCAGCAGGCTTGCCGGGAACACTGAAGCTTTCTTT	CASRLAGNTEAFF
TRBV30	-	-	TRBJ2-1	TGTGCCTGGAGTACAAGCGAAAGCTCCTACAATGAGCAGTTCTTC	CAWSTSESSYNEQFF
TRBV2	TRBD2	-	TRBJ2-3	TGTGCCAGCAGTCAACTAGCGGGGGGGGGAGATACGCAGTATTTT	CASSQLAGGGDTQYF
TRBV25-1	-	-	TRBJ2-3	TGTGCCAGCAGTGGAAATTTGGGAGCAGGTGGAGATACGCAGTATTTT	CASSGNLGAGGDTQYF
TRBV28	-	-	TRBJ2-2	TGTGCCAGCAGTTCGGAACCTCGGGCCGGGGAGCTGTTTTTT	CASSSEPRAGELFF
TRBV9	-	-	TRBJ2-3	TGTGCCAGCAGCCCGACCCGGAGTGCAGATACGCAGTATTTT	CASSPTRSADTQYF
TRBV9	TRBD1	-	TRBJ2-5	TGTGCCAGCAGCTTCGGGACAGGGGGGGGTAAAGAGACCCAGTACTTC	CASSFGTGGGKETQYF
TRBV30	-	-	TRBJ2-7	TGTGCCTGGAGTGTACAGACAGTCTACGAGCAGTACTTC	CAWSVQTVYEQYF